The clone carrying this TCR beta chain was seen many times. CDR1 is MDHEN and CDR2 is SYDVKM in the germline V gene. The CDR3 has 15 residues. V lost 3 bases to trimming and J lost 1 base, with 11 bases between them. The data originate from a study of T cell repertoires in cytomegalovirus infection. TCRdb used MiXCR to reprocess the reads, holding one entry per CDR3 protein. The data contain over 450,000 distinct CDR3 sequences, about 11% of them seen just once; the ten biggest clones take up 10%. J is TRBJ2-3 and V is TRBV28; a possible D gene is TRBD2 (5 bases). The TCR sequence derives from a human donor in good health (CMV status not recorded). Some clones in this sample may be carry-over from other donors' samples. Sequencing used PBMCs. CDR3 DNA sequence: TGTGCCAGCAGTTTCAGCGGAGCTGGCACAGATACGCAGTATTTT. Protein sequence: CASSFSGAGTDTQYF.